Below, 14 T cell receptor beta chains from the same sample are listed, as sequenced in a study of blood T cell repertoires in COVID-19. Using immunoSEQ multiplex PCR, the repertoire was profiled, and TCRdb retains in-frame clones only, with some absent. Of roughly 180,000 clones listed, around 81% are singletons. Sequencing was performed on peripheral blood. These receptors were collected from a woman aged 40 to 50 with COVID-19, enrolled during active disease.

This clone has only a few counts. This chain uses TRBV10-3 with TRBJ2-5; 11 nucleotides align to TRBD2. Germline CDR1 is ENHRY and CDR2 is SYGVKD. Germline trimming cut 2 bases from V and 4 bases from J; bases unmatched to any gene: 3. The CDR3 has 15 residues. The CDR3 coding sequence is TGTGCCATCAGTGAGACTAGCGGGGGCACAGAGACCCAGTACTTC. Encoded protein: CAISETSGGTETQYF.

V usage is TRBV7-3 and J usage is TRBJ2-1, with D possibly matching TRBD2 (6 bases). Deletions cut 4 bases from V and 5 bases from J, with 6 bases between. Germline V gene lookup returns CDR1 SGHTA and CDR2 FQGTGA. The length of the CDR3 is 12 residues. CDR3 loop: CASSWGDNEQFF. DNA of the CDR3: TGTGCCAGCAGCTGGGGGGACAATGAGCAGTTCTTC.

The chain has TRBV25-1 and TRBJ1-5, with D tentatively TRBD1 (5 bases). The CDR3 covers 13 residues. V shed 6 bases and J shed 0 bases, with 6 bases lying between them. Per the germline V gene, CDR1 is MGHDK and CDR2 is SYGVNS. The CDR3: CASSDSSNQPQHF. CDR3 sequence (DNA): TGTGCCAGCAGCGACAGTAGCAATCAGCCCCAGCATTTT.

The CDR3: CASSFSGVSGNTIYF. The DNA for the CDR3 is TGTGCCAGCAGCTTTTCAGGGGTCTCTGGAAACACCATATATTTT. The chain recombines TRBV5-4 with TRBJ1-3; tentative D call: TRBD1 (6 bases). Trimming took off 2 bases at V and 0 bases at J, with 9 bases between the two ends. CDR3 length equals 15 residues. Per the germline V gene, CDR1 is SGHNT and CDR2 is YYREEE (reference sequence).

The chain uses TRBV5-4 and TRBJ2-7; tentatively, D is TRBD2 (7 bases). Germline V lookup: CDR1 SGHNT, CDR2 YYREEE (reference sequence). The CDR3 is made up of 14 amino acids. V dropped 4 bases and J dropped 2 bases, with 13 bases sitting between them. The CDR3 reads CASSPVGGPYEQYF. The CDR3, as DNA: TGTGCCAGCAGCCCCGTCGGGGGGCCCTACGAGCAGTACTTC.

CDR3 nucleotides: TGTGCCAGCAGCTTAGAAGCTAGCGGGACCGCTACAGATACGCAGTATTTT. As protein: CASSLEASGTATDTQYF. The chain links TRBV7-6 to TRBJ2-3; 9 bases match TRBD2. The CDR3 contains 17 residues. In germline, CDR1 is SGHVS, CDR2 FNYEAQ. Trimming cost V 1 base and J 3 bases; bases outside gene matches: 8.

This clone was detected only a few times. This chain joins TRBV3-1 (or the pseudogene TRBV3-2) and TRBJ2-3, with TRBD1 matching 9 bases. After removal of 0 bases from V and 2 bases from J, the junction contained 21 bases not matched to a gene. This CDR3 is 22 amino acids long. Germline CDR1 and CDR2: LGHDT and YNNKEL (reference sequence). CDR3 nucleotides: TGTGCCAGCAGCCAAGAGCGGGACAGGGTGTACATCCCTTATACCCACACAGATACGCAGTATTTT. Residues: CASSQERDRVYIPYTHTDTQYF.

The rearrangement uses TRBV6-5 and TRBJ2-1; D is unclear. Germline assignment: CDR1 MNHEY and CDR2 SVGAGI. The V end lost 6 bases, the J end lost 5 bases, and 11 bases lay between the germline ends. The CDR3 is 13 residues long. The CDR3: CASRDGTNNEQFF. DNA of the CDR3: TGTGCCAGCAGAGATGGCACCAACAATGAGCAGTTCTTC.

As regards this clone: The sample carries other DNA sequences with the same CDR3. The chain links TRBV27 to TRBJ2-3, with 8 bases fitting TRBD2. This CDR3 is 15 amino acids long. The germline V gene encodes CDR1 MNHEY and CDR2 SMNVEV (reference sequence). With 3 bases clipped from V and 4 bases from J, the junction kept 6 bases outside the gene matches. CDR3 sequence: CASSFGLAGADTQYF. CDR3 nucleotides: TGTGCCAGCAGTTTCGGACTAGCCGGGGCAGATACGCAGTATTTT.

J is TRBJ1-6 and V is TRBV13; D remains unclear. The V end lost 2 bases, the J end lost 8 bases, and 4 bases lay between the germline ends. The CDR3 runs 12 residues. CDR1 is PRHDT, CDR2 FYEKMQ, per germline (reference sequence). For the CDR3, the DNA is TGTGCCAGCAGCTTACGAGATTCACCCCTCCACTTT. Its protein product is CASSLRDSPLHF. The full variable domain, its missing parts supplied by reference TRBV13 and TRBJ1-6, is AAGVIQSPRHLIKEKRETATLKCYPIPRHDTVYWYQQGPGQDPQFLISFYEKMQSDKGSIPDRFSAQQFSDYHSELNMSSLELGDSALYFCASSLRDSPLHFGNGTRLTVT.

This chain connects TRBV12-3 or TRBV12-4 to TRBJ1-2; tentative D call: TRBD1 (5 bases). The CDR3 spans 12 residues. V dropped 3 bases and J dropped 6 bases, with 8 bases sitting between them. CDR3 region: CASSLAGNGYTF. CDR3 nucleotide sequence: TGTGCCAGCAGTTTGGCAGGGAATGGCTACACCTTC.

V usage is TRBV9 and J usage is TRBJ2-3; possibly TRBD2 for D (5 bases). Trimming removed 6 bases from V and 5 bases from J, with 25 bases in between. CDR3 length equals 17 residues. CDR1 SGDLS and CDR2 YYNGEE come from the germline V gene. CDR3 amino acids: CASTVEETIRLGDTQYF. DNA for the CDR3: TGTGCCAGCACAGTAGAGGAGACTATCCGTTTGGGAGATACGCAGTATTTT.

V and J are TRBV7-3 and TRBJ2-1; 7 bases map to TRBD1. Germline values: CDR1 SGHTA, CDR2 FQGTGA. V was clipped by 5 bases and J by 6 bases; unmatched bases: 10. The CDR3 spans 15 residues. This chain's CDR3 is CASSLMTGRSNEQFF. The CDR3, as DNA: TGTGCCAGCAGCCTAATGACAGGGAGAAGCAATGAGCAGTTCTTC.

The chain carries TRBV28 and TRBJ2-1, with 9 bases fitting TRBD2. V shed 2 bases, J shed 8 bases, and the junction held 4 bases outside the gene matches. Germline V gene lookup returns CDR1 MDHEN and CDR2 SYDVKM. The CDR3 sequence is 14 residues long. CDR3 loop: CASSLASGIDEQFF. The CDR3 nucleotides read TGTGCCAGCAGTTTAGCTAGCGGGATCGATGAGCAGTTCTTC.